Listed here are 22 T cell receptor beta chains from one sample, sequenced in a study of blood T cell repertoires in COVID-19 (TCRdb year 2020). The library relied on the immunoSEQ multiplex PCR assay. The source is immuneACCESS, and TCRdb retained only in-frame sequences with V and J called. Part of the clones is not carried over; for the studies checked, unresolved V genes explain less than half of this, and the remainder is unexplained. This sample holds 170,000 or so clones; more than 70% were observed only once. The top ten clonotypes cover around an eighth of the sample. Sequenced sample: peripheral blood. These receptors all stem from a young man with active or convalescent COVID-19.

The chain carries TRBV29-1 and TRBJ2-5, with TRBD2 matching over 11 bases. The length of the CDR3 is 14 residues. Germline V gene lookup returns CDR1 SQVTM and CDR2 ANQGSEA. J gave up 2 bases and V 6 bases, and 5 bases lay outside the gene matches. The CDR3 DNA sequence: TGCAGCGTAGGGACTAGCGGTGCACAAGAGACCCAGTACTTC. This encodes CSVGTSGAQETQYF.

In its sample, this clone was seen a few times. This chain joins TRBV14 and TRBJ1-6; D ambiguous. V was cut by 5 bases and J by 8 bases, with 13 bases left in between. The germline CDR1 and CDR2 sequences are SGHDN and FVKESK. This CDR3 has 14 amino acids. The CDR3 loop is CASSSPRPDSPLHF. The CDR3 bases are TGTGCCAGCAGCTCACCCAGGCCGGATTCACCCCTCCACTTT.

J is TRBJ1-2 and V is TRBV5-8, with TRBD1 identical over 7 bases. CDR3 size: 15 residues. The V and J ends lost 4 bases and 4 bases, in that order; junction bases with no gene match: 10. CDR1 is SGHTS and CDR2 is YDEGEE in the germline V gene. The CDR3 DNA reads TGTGCCAGCAGCCGGCCGGGACAGTCTAGCTATGGCTACACCTTC. Its protein is CASSRPGQSSYGYTF.

The chain employs TRBV7-2 and TRBJ2-2; 8 nucleotides align to TRBD1. V lost 5 bases and J lost 2; bases outside the gene matches: 7. The CDR3 sequence is 16 residues long. The germline gives CDR1 SGHTA, CDR2 FQGNSA. CDR3 sequence reads: CASSVDRALNTGELFF. CDR3 nucleotides: TGTGCCAGCAGCGTGGACAGGGCCCTTAACACCGGGGAGCTGTTTTTT.

The rearrangement joins TRBV16 to TRBJ1-1; weak D call: TRBD1 (6 bases). The length of the CDR3 is 17 residues. The V gene's germline CDR1 is KGHSY and CDR2 FQNENV. V lost 4 bases and J 2 bases, leaving 20 bases between the germline ends. CDR3 loop: CASSPGGTGMTNTEAFF. The CDR3 nucleotides read TGTGCCAGCAGCCCGGGGGGAACAGGGATGACTAACACTGAAGCTTTCTTT.

The count of this clone is one. The chain recombines TRBV13 with TRBJ2-5, with a weak D call TRBD2 (5 bases). The CDR3 contains 15 residues. The ends were cut back, 3 bases at V and 1 base at J, with 12 bases in the middle. Germline V gene lookup returns CDR1 PRHDT and CDR2 FYEKMQ (reference sequence). CDR3 sequence (DNA): TGTGCCAGCAGCTTGGCCCCGGGGAGCCAAGAGACCCAGTACTTC. Its protein is CASSLAPGSQETQYF.

The rearrangement uses TRBV15 and TRBJ2-2, with 11 bases lining up with TRBD2. Germline-derived CDR1 and CDR2 are LNHNV and YYDKDF (reference sequence). Trimming removed 5 bases from V and 5 bases from J; junction bases left unmatched: 7. The CDR3 totals 16 residues. The CDR3 region has the DNA TGTGCCACCAGCGACCCTAGCGGGGGGCGGACCGGGGAGCTGTTTTTT. This gives the protein CATSDPSGGRTGELFF.

The table lists this clone with a few counts. The J gene is TRBJ1-1, the V gene TRBV7-3, with no clear D. V was pared by 2 bases and J by 3 bases, with 7 bases between. The CDR3 consists of 13 residues. The V gene's germline CDR1 is SGHTA and CDR2 FQGTGA. The CDR3 region is CASSLEAYTEAFF. Written as DNA, the CDR3 is TGTGCCAGCAGCTTAGAAGCTTACACTGAAGCTTTCTTT.

The chain is built from TRBV2 and TRBJ1-4; D gene uncertain. V shed 2 bases and J shed 0 bases, with 10 bases lying between them. The V gene's germline CDR1 is SNHLY and CDR2 FYNNEI. The CDR3 spans 16 residues. The CDR3 sequence is CASSEFGLATNEKLFF. In nucleotides, the CDR3 is TGTGCCAGCAGTGAATTTGGCCTTGCAACTAATGAAAAACTGTTTTTT.

The J gene is TRBJ2-3, the V gene TRBV7-2; no firm D call. Germline CDR1 SGHTA, CDR2 FQGNSA. This CDR3 is built from 12 residues. V was clipped by 5 bases and J by 2 bases, with 5 bases between them. As DNA, the CDR3 is TGTGCCAGCAGCATAATCACAGATACGCAGTATTTT. The encoded protein is CASSIITDTQYF.

This rearrangement joins TRBV10-1 to TRBJ2-7; D is uncertain. This CDR3 contains 13 residues. CDR1 and CDR2 from the germline V gene are WNHNN and SYGVQD (reference sequence). V lost 4 bases and J 9 bases, leaving 16 bases between the germline ends. In DNA form, the CDR3 reads TGCGCCAGCAGTGCAACCGACAAGGCAGCGCAGTACTTC. It codes for CASSATDKAAQYF.

Comment on this clone: This likely comes from a read error, as the CDR3 has no conserved phenylalanine or tryptophan at its end. The DNA is omitted, as the CDR3 cannot be located on it reliably, and the CDR3 follows TCRdb's listing. V usage is TRBV2 and J usage is TRBJ1-2; the tabulated D call, TRBD1, remains unverified against the DNA. From its first to its last residue, the CDR3 has 13 amino acids. Looked up from germline, CDR1 is SNHLY and CDR2 is FYNNEI. The CDR3 loop reads CASSQGYRGALVV.

The V gene is TRBV6-2 or TRBV6-3, the J gene TRBJ1-4; TRBD1 is a possible D gene (6 bases). The germline CDR1 and CDR2 sequences are MNHEY and SVGEGT. This CDR3 is 16 amino acids long. Trimming left V 0 bases short and J 4 bases short, with 12 bases between. CDR3 bases: TGTGCCAGCAGTTACTCGCCAGGGGCAATTAATGAAAAACTGTTTTTT. Translation: CASSYSPGAINEKLFF.

The chain carries TRBV6-5 and TRBJ2-7, with a weak D call TRBD1 (6 bases). The V end lost 5 bases, the J end lost 1 base, and 9 bases lay between the germline ends. Per germline, CDR1 MNHEY and CDR2 SVGAGI. The CDR3 runs 13 residues. The CDR3 DNA is TGTGCCAGCAGTCCCGGACAGTCCTACGAGCAGTACTTC. Translating it yields CASSPGQSYEQYF.

This chain connects TRBV28 to TRBJ2-6; 8 bases match TRBD1. The V and J ends lost 3 bases and 6 bases, in that order; junction bases with no gene match: 10. CDR3 length: 17 amino acids. Germline values: CDR1 MDHEN, CDR2 SYDVKM. CDR3 region: CASSFGAADRAANVLTF. DNA of the CDR3: TGTGCCAGCAGTTTTGGGGCGGCGGACAGGGCGGCCAACGTCCTGACTTTC. Together with reference TRBV28 and TRBJ2-6, the CDR3 gives the full variable domain: DVKVTQSSRYLVKRTGEKVFLECVQDMDHENMFWYRQDPGLGLRLIYFSYDVKMKEKGDIPEGYSVSREKKERFSLILESASTNQTSMYLCASSFGAADRAANVLTFGAGSRLTVL.

The J gene is TRBJ1-2, the V gene TRBV10-3; 7 bases match TRBD1. With 0 bases clipped from V and 4 bases from J, the junction kept 8 bases outside the gene matches. Germline V gene lookup returns CDR1 ENHRY and CDR2 SYGVKD. The CDR3 runs 16 residues. This chain's CDR3 is CAISESDGRGTYGYTF. The CDR3 DNA reads TGTGCCATCAGTGAGTCCGATGGCAGGGGGACCTATGGCTACACCTTC.

The chain employs TRBV3-1 (or the pseudogene TRBV3-2) and TRBJ2-5, with 7 bases identical to TRBD2. The CDR3 extends over 14 amino acids. J lost 4 bases, V lost 4 bases, and 6 bases had no gene match. Germline V gives CDR1 LGHDT, CDR2 YNNKEL (reference sequence). In DNA form, the CDR3 reads TGTGCCAGCAGCCGCCGCGAGCGGGGAGAGACCCAGTACTTC. This gives the protein CASSRRERGETQYF.

This chain uses TRBV10-1 with TRBJ2-1, with D possibly being TRBD1 (6 bases). The CDR3 is 15 residues long. CDR1 and CDR2 (germline): WNHNN, SYGVQD (reference sequence). The V and J ends lost 3 bases and 2 bases respectively, with 11 bases between them. The CDR3 DNA sequence: TGCGCCAGCAGTGATTCAGGGGTAACCTACAATGAGCAGTTCTTC. It translates to CASSDSGVTYNEQFF.

The rearrangement links TRBV7-9 to TRBJ2-2; 8 bases fit TRBD1. The CDR3 sequence is 16 residues long. J lost 3 bases, V lost 1 base, and 4 bases had no gene match. Germline V lookup: CDR1 SEHNR, CDR2 FQNEAQ (reference sequence). The CDR3 DNA sequence: TGTGCCAGCAGCTTAGGGACAGGGCGGGACACCGGGGAGCTGTTTTTT. As protein: CASSLGTGRDTGELFF.

CDR3 DNA sequence: TGTGCCAGCAGCTTACTTAACTATGGCTACACCTTC. It yields the protein CASSLLNYGYTF. V gene TRBV7-9 combines with J gene TRBJ1-2; D is unresolved. Germline lookup yields CDR1 SEHNR and CDR2 FQNEAQ (reference sequence). This CDR3 region has 12 residues. V shed 2 bases and J shed 1 base, with 2 bases lying between them.

The chain carries TRBV7-9 and TRBJ1-4, with 9 nucleotides matching TRBD1. CDR1 is SEHNR and CDR2 is FQNEAQ in the germline V gene (reference sequence). There are 15 residues in the CDR3. V lost 2 bases and J lost 7; bases outside the gene matches: 5. As DNA, the CDR3 is TGTGCCAGCAGCTTACCCGGGACAGGGAGTGAAAAACTGTTTTTT. Amino acid sequence: CASSLPGTGSEKLFF.

A few counts support this clone. This sample also contains other DNA sequences that code for the same CDR3. The chain combines TRBV19 with TRBJ1-3; maybe TRBD1 (5 bases). The germline V gene encodes CDR1 LNHDA and CDR2 SQIVND (reference sequence). CDR3 length equals 15 residues. V gave up 6 bases and J gave up 0 bases, with 12 bases separating them. Here the CDR3 reads CASSRRQTSGNTIYF. CDR3 nucleotide sequence: TGTGCCAGTAGCCGTCGACAGACCTCTGGAAACACCATATATTTT.